These 17 T cell receptor beta chains were all obtained from the same sample, sequenced in a study of shared clonotypes between healthy human individuals. This table comes from immunoSEQ multiplex PCR, and its TCRdb copy is limited to in-frame clones, with some not included. The data contain roughly 1,500,000 clones, 95% to 99% of them singletons. Sequenced material: naive CD4+ T cells sorted from blood. The subset was: CD45RA+ positively selected. The receptors derive from a man aged 25 to 40 in good health.

On this clone: A much larger clone lies a single base off, so this may be a read error. The rearrangement uses TRBV5-1 and TRBJ1-1; D might be TRBD1 (6 bases). The CDR3 has 13 amino acids. V was trimmed by 5 bases and J by 1 base, leaving 9 bases between them. From germline, CDR1 is SGHRS and CDR2 YFSETQ. Here the CDR3 DNA reads TGCGCCAGCAGGGAACAGGGGAACACTGAAGCTTTCTTT. Protein: CASREQGNTEAFF.

The V and J genes are TRBV30 and TRBJ2-5; TRBD2 matches at 11 bases. The ends lost 6 bases at V and 5 bases at J; junction bases unmatched: 11. Germline lookup yields CDR1 GTSNPN and CDR2 SVGIG (reference sequence). This CDR3 contains 15 residues. In DNA, the CDR3 is TGTGCCTGTCGGAGTGTAGCGGGAGGGGGGGAGACCCAGTACTTC. Its translation: CACRSVAGGGETQYF.

Concerning this clone: The identical CDR3 is also encoded by other nucleotide sequences in the sample. CDR3 nucleotide sequence: TGTGCCAGCTCACCGAGGACGGGATTCTACAATGAGCAGTTCTTC. It encodes CASSPRTGFYNEQFF. V gene TRBV18 combines with J gene TRBJ2-1; D possibly corresponds to TRBD2 (5 bases). The ends were cut back, 3 bases at V and 3 bases at J, with 12 bases in the middle. The CDR3 sequence is 15 residues long. Germline CDR1 reads KGHSH; CDR2 reads LQKENI.

This chain links TRBV6-5 with TRBJ1-5; D might be TRBD1 (6 bases). This CDR3 is built from 14 residues. Germline CDR1 and CDR2: MNHEY and SVGAGI. V was clipped by 6 bases and J by 4 bases, with 13 bases between them. For the CDR3, the DNA is TGTGCCAGCAGCCCTGGACAGCAGAATCAGCCCCAGCATTTT. Its protein product is CASSPGQQNQPQHF.

The chain couples TRBV7-9 to TRBJ2-7, with D possibly matching TRBD1 (5 bases). In germline, CDR1 is SEHNR, CDR2 FQNEAQ (reference sequence). Trimming took 5 bases from V and 0 from J, leaving 11 bases between them. CDR3 length: 14 residues. The CDR3 DNA sequence: TGTGCCAGCAGCACCCTGACAGACTCCTACGAGCAGTACTTC. This sequence encodes CASSTLTDSYEQYF.

The chain couples TRBV19 to TRBJ1-1, with 8 bases identical to TRBD1. Germline V gene sequence: CDR1 LNHDA, CDR2 SQIVND (reference sequence). Germline trimming cut 1 base from V and 7 bases from J; bases unmatched to any gene: 5. This CDR3 spans 14 amino acids. The CDR3: CASSIAIGQGEAFF. In nucleotides, the CDR3 is TGTGCCAGTAGTATAGCCATAGGACAGGGTGAAGCTTTCTTT.

This clone was found once. The CDR3 region is CASSQGPAGGPSNEQFF. CDR3 in DNA: TGCGCCAGCAGCCAAGGTCCAGCGGGAGGGCCCTCCAATGAGCAGTTCTTC. V and J are TRBV4-3 and TRBJ2-1, with 10 positions matching TRBD2. V dropped 1 base and J dropped 6; count of bases not matched to a gene: 9. Looked up from germline, CDR1 is LGHNA and CDR2 is YSLEER. The CDR3 runs to 17 residues.

The V gene is TRBV13, the J gene TRBJ1-3; no definite D call. CDR1 and CDR2 from the germline V gene are PRHDT and FYEKMQ (reference sequence). Trimming pared 4 bases from V and 0 bases from J, leaving 10 bases between. The CDR3 is made up of 15 amino acids. Here the CDR3 reads CASSSMFDSGNTIYF. DNA of the CDR3: TGTGCCAGCAGCTCAATGTTCGACTCTGGAAACACCATATATTTT. The full variable domain, its missing parts supplied by reference TRBV13 and TRBJ1-3, is AAGVIQSPRHLIKEKRETATLKCYPIPRHDTVYWYQQGPGQDPQFLISFYEKMQSDKGSIPDRFSAQQFSDYHSELNMSSLELGDSALYFCASSSMFDSGNTIYFGEGSWLTVV.

The gene calls are TRBV5-1 and TRBJ2-1; 9 nucleotides line up with TRBD2. Unmatched junction bases numbered 5, after V lost 3 bases and J lost 4 bases. CDR3 size: 15 residues. The germline V gene has CDR1 SGHRS and CDR2 YFSETQ. The CDR3 DNA reads TGCGCCAGCAGCTCGACTAGCGGACGTTACAATGAGCAGTTCTTC. Translating it yields CASSSTSGRYNEQFF.

V gene TRBV11-2 combines with J gene TRBJ1-2, with 11 bases that match TRBD1. This CDR3 spans 16 amino acids. Germline V CDR1 and CDR2: SGHAT, FQNNGV. V was pared by 10 bases and J by 3 bases, with 13 bases of the junction left unmatched. The CDR3 DNA reads TGTGCCACATCCGGGACAGGGGGTTCCGAATACTATGGCTACACCTTC. Translation gives CATSGTGGSEYYGYTF.

The genes are TRBV20-1 and TRBJ2-7; no clear D gene. Trimming shortened V by 6 bases and J by 4 bases, and 10 bases separated the two germline ends. This CDR3 has 11 amino acids. Germline assignment: CDR1 DFQATT and CDR2 SNEGSKA (reference sequence). The CDR3 DNA is TGCAGTGCAATCACCCATTACGAGCAGTACTTC. It yields the protein CSAITHYEQYF.

The rearrangement uses TRBV10-2 and TRBJ1-1; weak D call: TRBD1 (5 bases). Germline CDR1 WSHSY, CDR2 SAAADI. The CDR3 spans 15 residues. V was shortened by 1 base and J by 4 bases, with 13 bases between the two germline ends. CDR3 in amino acids: CASSELGGSGTEAFF. CDR3 bases: TGCGCCAGCAGTGAGTTGGGGGGTTCGGGCACTGAAGCTTTCTTT.

This clone was observed a single time. V usage is TRBV19 and J usage is TRBJ2-7; 13 bases match TRBD2. The ends lost 6 bases at V and 2 bases at J; junction bases unmatched: 19. CDR3 length: 20 amino acids. CDR1 and CDR2 from the germline V gene are LNHDA and SQIVND (reference sequence). The CDR3 bases are TGTGCCAGTAGCCTAAGGACTAGCGGGAGTGGTATGTTTGGGGCCTACGAGCAGTACTTC. This gives the protein CASSLRTSGSGMFGAYEQYF.

In the case of this clone: Other DNA sequences in this specimen translate into the identical CDR3. This sequence joins TRBV5-1 and TRBJ2-2, with 7 nucleotides matching TRBD2. The V segment lost 4 bases and the J segment 4 bases; nucleotides outside the gene matches: 1. CDR3 size: 13 residues. Germline V gene lookup returns CDR1 SGHRS and CDR2 YFSETQ. The CDR3 spells CASSPGGTGELFF. DNA of the CDR3: TGCGCCAGCAGCCCGGGGGGCACCGGGGAGCTGTTTTTT.

The rearrangement links TRBV7-9 to TRBJ2-2; the match to TRBD2 covers 7 bases. Trimming cost V 1 base and J 5 bases; bases outside gene matches: 4. The CDR3 spans 15 residues. Germline V gene lookup returns CDR1 SEHNR and CDR2 FQNEAQ (reference sequence). CDR3 nucleotide sequence: TGTGCCAGCAGCTTAGTAGGTAGCGGGACCGGGGAGCTGTTTTTT. Residues: CASSLVGSGTGELFF.

The gene calls are TRBV29-1 and TRBJ2-3; 7 bases align to TRBD1. V shed 5 bases and J 9 bases; nucleotides not matched to a gene: 17. CDR1 is SQVTM, CDR2 ANQGSEA, per germline. The CDR3 covers 15 residues. In DNA form, the CDR3 reads TGCAGCGTTCAAATACCGGGACAGAACTTGGGGACGCAGTATTTT. This gives the protein CSVQIPGQNLGTQYF.

The chain carries TRBV20-1 and TRBJ2-1; D may match TRBD1 or TRBD2 (5 bases each). Germline CDR1 reads DFQATT; CDR2 reads SNEGSKA (reference sequence). V gave up 5 bases and J gave up 12 bases, with 11 bases separating them. The CDR3 sequence is 10 residues long. The CDR3: CSARGVGQFF. Here the CDR3 DNA reads TGCAGTGCTCGAGGGGTGGGGCAGTTCTTC.